What follows are 13 T cell receptor beta chains derived from one specimen sequenced in a study of PD-1 blockade in classical Hodgkin lymphoma (dated by TCRdb to 2020 to 2021). Per the publication, the time point label means: cycle 1 day 1 (C1D1), immediately before nivolumab initiation. Every trial patient had relapsed following autologous stem cell transplantation, and prior brentuximab vedotin exposure was what differed among cohorts A, B and C. Using a Miltenyi CD4+ T cell isolation kit, CD4+ T cells were purified from thawed PBMCs through magnetic negative selection. Library generation was performed with the immunoSEQ multiplex PCR assay. TCRdb carries this immuneACCESS record with in-frame sequences only. Its versions omit some clonotypes, under half of them owing to an unresolved V gene in the studies checked, with the rest unexplained. Present in this sample are about 13,000 clones, roughly 90% of which were seen just once. Roughly 0.46% of the sample comes from the top ten.

The input for sequencing was CD4+ T cells from blood, taken at baseline. All receptors come from a human donor with classical Hodgkin lymphoma.

The rearrangement uses TRBV4-1 and TRBJ2-1; 15 bases agree with TRBD2. The germline V gene encodes CDR1 MGHRA and CDR2 YSYEKL. V lost 0 bases, J lost 9 bases, and 12 bases stayed unmatched. This CDR3 has 19 residues. The CDR3 coding sequence is TGCGCCAGCAGCCAAGATCTATTCGGACTAGCGGGAGGGTATTCTGAGCAGTTCTTC. Translating it yields CASSQDLFGLAGGYSEQFF.

V is TRBV30 and J is TRBJ1-6; D gene uncertain. V gave up 5 bases and J gave up 10 bases, with 12 bases separating them. The CDR3 runs to 12 residues. In germline, CDR1 is GTSNPN, CDR2 SVGIG (reference sequence). The CDR3 loop is CAWGKGSSPLHF. CDR3 nucleotide sequence: TGTGCCTGGGGAAAGGGCTCCTCACCCCTCCACTTT.

This rearrangement joins TRBV28 to TRBJ1-1; 10 nucleotides align to TRBD1. CDR1 and CDR2 (germline): MDHEN, SYDVKM. V lost 6 bases to trimming and J lost 7 bases; unmatched junction nucleotides: 5. This CDR3 has 13 amino acids. The CDR3 loop reads CASSRTGGGEAFF. The CDR3 DNA follows: TGTGCCAGCAGCCGGACAGGGGGAGGTGAAGCTTTCTTT.

The chain is built from TRBV4-1 and TRBJ1-4; a possible D gene is TRBD1 (5 bases). Germline CDR1 is MGHRA and CDR2 is YSYEKL. V was pared by 2 bases and J by 0 bases, with 10 bases between. This CDR3 has 16 amino acids. CDR3: CASSQTGGTTNEKLFF. The CDR3 DNA sequence: TGCGCCAGCAGCCAAACGGGGGGTACAACTAATGAAAAACTGTTTTTT.

The V gene is TRBV29-1, the J gene TRBJ2-7, with D possibly matching TRBD2 (5 bases). The V end lost 4 bases, the J end lost 3 bases, and 13 bases lay between the germline ends. From germline, CDR1 is SQVTM and CDR2 ANQGSEA. This CDR3 spans 13 amino acids. CDR3 protein: CSVAPPGLYEQYF. Written as DNA, the CDR3 is TGCAGCGTTGCCCCACCTGGACTCTACGAGCAGTACTTC.

The chain has TRBV21-1 and TRBJ2-5; whether TRBD2, the table's D call, matches the DNA was not checked. TRBV21-1 is flagged as a pseudogene. This CDR3 has 14 residues. For the CDR3, the DNA is TGTGCCAGCACTCCACAACTACTAACGGAGACCCAGTACTTC. Amino acid sequence: CASTPQLLTETQYF.

The chain combines TRBV4-2 with TRBJ2-7, with TRBD2 as a possible D gene (6 bases). The CDR3 is 18 residues long. Trimming shortened V by 0 bases and J by 0 bases, and 18 bases separated the two germline ends. Per the germline V gene, CDR1 is LGHNA and CDR2 is YNFKEQ. CDR3 loop: CASSQEVTGSGGSYEQYF. The CDR3 coding sequence is TGTGCCAGCAGCCAAGAGGTTACAGGTAGCGGAGGCTCCTACGAGCAGTACTTC.

The V call is TRBV9, the J call TRBJ2-3; possible D gene TRBD1, 5 bases. CDR1 and CDR2 from the germline V gene are SGDLS and YYNGEE. V lost 6 bases, J lost 4 bases, and 12 bases lay in between. The CDR3 totals 13 residues. DNA for the CDR3: TGTGCCAGCAACCCAGGGTACTCAGATACGCAGTATTTT. This sequence encodes CASNPGYSDTQYF.

The chain is built from TRBV9 and TRBJ2-3, with D perhaps assigned TRBD1 or TRBD2 (5 bases each). Trimming removed 3 bases from V and 7 bases from J, with 15 bases in between. Germline-derived CDR1 and CDR2 are SGDLS and YYNGEE. This CDR3 is 14 amino acids long. The CDR3 sequence: CASSARDRTYTQYF. Written as DNA, the CDR3 is TGTGCCAGCAGCGCCCGGGACCGTACATATACGCAGTATTTT.

The chain employs TRBV18 and TRBJ2-1; a possible D gene is TRBD2 (8 bases). The CDR3 has 13 amino acids. CDR1 KGHSH and CDR2 LQKENI come from the germline V gene. Trimming pared 3 bases from V and 13 bases from J, leaving 16 bases between. The CDR3: CASSPREGALQFF. The CDR3, as DNA: TGTGCCAGCTCACCCCGGGAGGGGGCTTTACAGTTCTTC.

This rearrangement joins TRBV28 to TRBJ1-6; no clear D gene. The V and J ends lost 6 bases and 8 bases respectively, with 8 bases between them. This CDR3 has 12 residues. Germline CDR1 reads MDHEN; CDR2 reads SYDVKM. The CDR3 nucleotides read TGTGCCAGCAGCGACGGAGATTCACCCCTCCACTTT. Encoded protein: CASSDGDSPLHF.

This chain connects TRBV27 to TRBJ2-1; D not resolved. The CDR3 sequence is 17 residues long. The germline CDR1 and CDR2 sequences are MNHEY and SMNVEV (reference sequence). Trimming removed 5 bases from V and 4 bases from J, with 21 bases in between. CDR3 DNA: TGTGCCAGCAGTCCTTCGTGGGTAGGTCAATTATACAATGAGCAGTTCTTC. It specifies CASSPSWVGQLYNEQFF.

The chain has TRBV2 and TRBJ2-7, with D possibly being TRBD1 (5 bases). CDR1 SNHLY and CDR2 FYNNEI come from the germline V gene. The CDR3 runs 13 residues. Trimming took 6 bases from V and 0 from J, leaving 9 bases between them. The DNA of the CDR3 is TGTGCCAGCAGGAACAGGAGCTCCTACGAGCAGTACTTC. This gives the protein CASRNRSSYEQYF.